This T cell receptor (beta chain) was captured in a study of cytomegalovirus exposure and HLA in healthy donors. General study results and limits: Roughly uniform depth of sequencing across donors was assumed in presence/absence analyses. Specific recognition of CMV antigens was confirmed in vitro for a few chains (all CMV-associated). The study listed about 150 cytomegalovirus-associated TCR beta chains.

CDR3 length: 16 residues. Germline values: CDR1 SGHNT, CDR2 YYREEE (reference sequence). The J segment lost 5 bases and the V segment lost 4 bases, leaving 10 bases of the junction unmatched. In the case of this clone: Its antigen remains unidentified.

60 Vbeta and 13 Jbeta primers were used in PCR. Sequencing used immunoSEQ multiplex PCR; TCRdb keeps in-frame clones, though not all of them. The sample lists about 130,000 clones, 70% to 85% occurring once. This TCR derives from a female donor in good health and CMV-seronegative. This chain connects TRBV5-4 to TRBJ1-4, with TRBD1 identical over 8 bases. The material sequenced was PBMCs. The CDR3 coding sequence is TGTGCCAGCAGCCAAACAAAACAGGGGGAAAATGAAAAACTGTTTTTT. The encoded protein is CASSQTKQGENEKLFF.